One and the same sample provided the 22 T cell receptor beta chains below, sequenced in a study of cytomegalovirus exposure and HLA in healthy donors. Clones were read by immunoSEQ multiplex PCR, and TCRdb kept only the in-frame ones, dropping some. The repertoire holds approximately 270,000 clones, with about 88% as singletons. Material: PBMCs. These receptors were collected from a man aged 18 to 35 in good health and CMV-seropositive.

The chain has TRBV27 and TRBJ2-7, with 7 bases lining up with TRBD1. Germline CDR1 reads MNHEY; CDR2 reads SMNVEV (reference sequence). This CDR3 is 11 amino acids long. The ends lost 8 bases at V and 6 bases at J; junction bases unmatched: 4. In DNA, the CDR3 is TGTGCCAGCCAAACAGGGGTCGAGCAGTACTTC. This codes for CASQTGVEQYF.

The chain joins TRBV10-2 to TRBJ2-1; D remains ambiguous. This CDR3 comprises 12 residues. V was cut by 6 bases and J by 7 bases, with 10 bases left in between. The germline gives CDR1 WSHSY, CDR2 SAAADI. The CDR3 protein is CASSGLGNEQFF. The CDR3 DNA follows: TGCGCCAGCAGCGGGTTGGGGAATGAGCAGTTCTTC.

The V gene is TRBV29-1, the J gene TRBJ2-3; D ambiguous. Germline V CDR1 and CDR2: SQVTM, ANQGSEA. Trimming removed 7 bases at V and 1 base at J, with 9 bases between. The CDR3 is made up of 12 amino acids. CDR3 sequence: CSATQGTDTQYF. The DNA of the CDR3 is TGCAGCGCCACGCAGGGCACAGATACGCAGTATTTT.

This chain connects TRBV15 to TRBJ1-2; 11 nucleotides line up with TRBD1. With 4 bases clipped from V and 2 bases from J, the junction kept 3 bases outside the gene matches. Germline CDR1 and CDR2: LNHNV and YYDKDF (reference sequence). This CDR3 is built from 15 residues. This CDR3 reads CATSKGQGANYGYTF. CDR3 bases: TGTGCCACCAGCAAAGGACAGGGGGCGAACTATGGCTACACCTTC.

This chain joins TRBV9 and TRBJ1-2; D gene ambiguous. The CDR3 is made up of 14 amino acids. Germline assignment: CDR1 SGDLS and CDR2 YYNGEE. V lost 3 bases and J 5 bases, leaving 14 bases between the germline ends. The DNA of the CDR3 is TGTGCCAGCAGCGAGGGATTGACGGTATATGGCTACACCTTC. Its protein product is CASSEGLTVYGYTF.

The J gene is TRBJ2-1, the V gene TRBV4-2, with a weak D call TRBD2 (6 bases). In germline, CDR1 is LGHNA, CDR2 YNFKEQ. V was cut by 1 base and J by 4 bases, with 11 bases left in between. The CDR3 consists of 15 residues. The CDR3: CASSQGSGLYNEQFF. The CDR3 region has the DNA TGTGCCAGCAGCCAAGGTAGCGGACTTTACAATGAGCAGTTCTTC.

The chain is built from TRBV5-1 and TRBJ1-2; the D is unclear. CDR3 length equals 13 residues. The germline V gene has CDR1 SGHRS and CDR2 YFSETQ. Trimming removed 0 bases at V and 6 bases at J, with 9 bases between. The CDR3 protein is CASSLGGRDGYTF. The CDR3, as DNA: TGCGCCAGCAGCTTGGGCGGGAGGGATGGCTACACCTTC.

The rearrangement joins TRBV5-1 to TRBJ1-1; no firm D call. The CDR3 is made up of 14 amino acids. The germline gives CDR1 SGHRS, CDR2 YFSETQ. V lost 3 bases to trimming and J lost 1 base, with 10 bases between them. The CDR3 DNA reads TGCGCCAGCAGCTCAATGTCAGGGAACACTGAAGCTTTCTTT. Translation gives CASSSMSGNTEAFF. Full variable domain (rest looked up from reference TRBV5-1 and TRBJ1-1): KAGVTQTPRYLIKTRGQQVTLSCSPISGHRSVSWYQQTPGQGLQFLFEYFSETQRNKGNFPGRFSGRQFSNSRSEMNVSTLELGDSALYLCASSSMSGNTEAFFGQGTRLTVV.

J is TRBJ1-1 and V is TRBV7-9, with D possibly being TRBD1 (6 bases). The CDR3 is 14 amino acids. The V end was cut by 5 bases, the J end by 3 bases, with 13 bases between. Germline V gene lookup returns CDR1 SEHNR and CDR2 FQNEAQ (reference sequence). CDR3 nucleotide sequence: TGTGCCAGCAGCGTAACAGGGCCGGACACTGAAGCTTTCTTT. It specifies CASSVTGPDTEAFF.

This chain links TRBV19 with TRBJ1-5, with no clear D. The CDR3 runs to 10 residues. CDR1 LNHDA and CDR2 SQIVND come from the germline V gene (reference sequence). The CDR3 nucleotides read TGTGCGAGCGGCAATCAGCCCCAGCATTTT. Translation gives CASGNQPQHF.

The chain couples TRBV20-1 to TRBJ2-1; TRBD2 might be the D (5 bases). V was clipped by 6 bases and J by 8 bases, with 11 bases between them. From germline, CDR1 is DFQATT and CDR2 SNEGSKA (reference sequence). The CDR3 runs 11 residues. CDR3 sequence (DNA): TGCAGTGCCCAAAGAGGGTATGAGCAGTTCTTC. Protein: CSAQRGYEQFF.

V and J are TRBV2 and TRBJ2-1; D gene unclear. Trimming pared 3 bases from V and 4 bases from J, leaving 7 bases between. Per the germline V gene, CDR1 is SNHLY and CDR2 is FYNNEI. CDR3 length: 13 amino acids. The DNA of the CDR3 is TGTGCCAGCAGTGAGTTGCGATACAATGAGCAGTTCTTC. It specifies CASSELRYNEQFF.

Written as DNA, the CDR3 is TGTGCCAGCTCACCACCAAGCGGGAGTTCGAACATTCAGTACTTC. It specifies CASSPPSGSSNIQYF. This chain uses TRBV18 with TRBJ2-4; the match to TRBD2 covers 8 bases. CDR3 length equals 15 residues. Germline CDR1 is KGHSH and CDR2 is LQKENI. After removal of 0 bases from V and 7 bases from J, the junction contained 5 bases not matched to a gene.

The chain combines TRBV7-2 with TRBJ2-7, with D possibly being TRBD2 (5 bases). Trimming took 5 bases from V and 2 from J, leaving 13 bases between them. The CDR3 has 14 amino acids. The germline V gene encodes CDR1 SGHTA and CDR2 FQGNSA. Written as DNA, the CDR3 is TGTGCCAGCAGCCATCCTGGACTTCCCTACGAGCAGTACTTC. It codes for CASSHPGLPYEQYF.

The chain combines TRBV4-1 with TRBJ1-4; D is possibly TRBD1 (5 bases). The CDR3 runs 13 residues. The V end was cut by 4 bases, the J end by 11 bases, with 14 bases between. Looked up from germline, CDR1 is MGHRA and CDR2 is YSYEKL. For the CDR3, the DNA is TGCGCCAGCAGCCCTTTGGGCCGGGGGAAACTGTTTTTT. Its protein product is CASSPLGRGKLFF.

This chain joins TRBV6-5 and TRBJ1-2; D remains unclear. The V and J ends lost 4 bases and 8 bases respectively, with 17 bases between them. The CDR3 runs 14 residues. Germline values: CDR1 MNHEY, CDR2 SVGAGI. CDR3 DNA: TGTGCCAGCAGTTCCACCCGTCTAGTAAGAGGCTACACCTTC. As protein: CASSSTRLVRGYTF.

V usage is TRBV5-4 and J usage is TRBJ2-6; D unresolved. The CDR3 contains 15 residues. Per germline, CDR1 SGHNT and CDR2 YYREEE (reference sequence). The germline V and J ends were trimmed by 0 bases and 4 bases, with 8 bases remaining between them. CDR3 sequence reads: CASSLASEGANVLTF. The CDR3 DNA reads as TGTGCCAGCAGCTTGGCCTCAGAGGGGGCCAACGTCCTGACTTTC.

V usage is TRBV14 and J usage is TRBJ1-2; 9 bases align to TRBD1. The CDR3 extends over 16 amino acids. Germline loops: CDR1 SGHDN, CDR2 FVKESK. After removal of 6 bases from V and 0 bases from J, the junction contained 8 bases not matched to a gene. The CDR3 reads CASRSGTGPSNYGYTF. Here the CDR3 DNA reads TGTGCCAGCAGGTCCGGGACAGGGCCTTCTAACTATGGCTACACCTTC.

Written as DNA, the CDR3 is TGTGCCAGCAGTGATAGTGGGGGGAGCACAGATACGCAGTATTTT. Translated: CASSDSGGSTDTQYF. V usage is TRBV6-1 and J usage is TRBJ2-3; tentative D call: TRBD2 (6 bases). With 3 bases removed from V and 0 bases from J, the gap between germline ends came to 10 bases. Germline-derived CDR1 and CDR2 are MNHNS and SASEGT. CDR3 size: 15 residues.

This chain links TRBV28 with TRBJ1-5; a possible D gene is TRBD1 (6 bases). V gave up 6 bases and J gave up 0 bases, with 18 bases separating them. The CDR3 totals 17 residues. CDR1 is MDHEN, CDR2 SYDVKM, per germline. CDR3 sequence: CASSKFLRGSSNQPQHF. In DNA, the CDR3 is TGTGCCAGCAGCAAGTTTCTCAGGGGTAGTAGCAATCAGCCCCAGCATTTT.

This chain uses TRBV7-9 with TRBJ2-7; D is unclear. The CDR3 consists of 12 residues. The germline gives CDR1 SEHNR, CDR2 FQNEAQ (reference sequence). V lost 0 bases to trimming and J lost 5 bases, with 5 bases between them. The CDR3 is CASSLAHHEQYF. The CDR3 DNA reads TGTGCCAGCAGCTTAGCGCACCACGAGCAGTACTTC.

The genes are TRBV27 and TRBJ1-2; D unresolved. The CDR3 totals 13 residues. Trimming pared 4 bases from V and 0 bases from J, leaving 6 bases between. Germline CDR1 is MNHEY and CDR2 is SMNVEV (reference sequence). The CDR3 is CASSWSSNYGYTF. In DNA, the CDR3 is TGTGCCAGCAGTTGGAGCTCTAACTATGGCTACACCTTC.